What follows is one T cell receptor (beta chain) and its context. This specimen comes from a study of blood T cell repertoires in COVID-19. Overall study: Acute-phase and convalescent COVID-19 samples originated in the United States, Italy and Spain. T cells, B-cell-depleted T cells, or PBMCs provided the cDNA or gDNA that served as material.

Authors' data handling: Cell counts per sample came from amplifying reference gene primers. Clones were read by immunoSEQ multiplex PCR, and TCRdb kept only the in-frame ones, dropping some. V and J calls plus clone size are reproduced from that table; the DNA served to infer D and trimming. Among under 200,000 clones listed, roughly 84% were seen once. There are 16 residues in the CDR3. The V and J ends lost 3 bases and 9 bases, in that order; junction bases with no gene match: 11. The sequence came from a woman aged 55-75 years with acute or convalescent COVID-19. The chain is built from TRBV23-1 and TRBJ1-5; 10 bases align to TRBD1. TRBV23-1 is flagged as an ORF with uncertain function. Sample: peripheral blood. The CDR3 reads CASSQSRDRGRRPQHF. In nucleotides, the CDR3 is TGCGCCAGCAGTCAGTCCCGGGACAGGGGACGGAGGCCCCAGCATTTT.